This is a list of T cell receptor beta chains from one sample in a study of blood T cells in healthy people across ages. TCRdb redid the calling of the 5' RACE reads with MiXCR, one entry per CDR3 protein. Of approximately 1,100,000 distinct CDR3 sequences in the sample, around 43% are singletons; the top ten hold 15% to 20%. The sequenced sample was blood. These TCRs come from a woman aged 55-70 years in good health. Each CDR3 is given with its conserved first and last residue. The size of a clone is reported for some rows only, either as once, few or many, or as a class for expanded clones.

len | j_gene | v_gene | abundance | CDR3aa
15 | TRBJ2-7 | TRBV12-3/TRBV12-4 | NA | CASSFGQEKDYEQYF
15 | TRBJ2-2 | TRBV5-1 | NA | CASSPRQGAGGELFF
15 | TRBJ2-3 | TRBV20-1 | NA | CSARGLAVPYDTQYF
14 | TRBJ2-7 | TRBV29-1 | few | CSARGRDSTYEQYF
19 | TRBJ2-1 | TRBV5-1 | NA | CASSYYRGQLAGVQNEQFF
16 | TRBJ1-5 | TRBV20-1 | NA | CSARKTQGYSNQPQHF
17 | TRBJ2-3 | TRBV18 | NA | CASSQLPGPTRGDTQYF
15 | TRBJ2-3 | TRBV29-1 | NA | CSVRPGQGKTDTQYF
13 | TRBJ2-1 | TRBV5-1 | few | CASSFGGVNEQFF
16 | TRBJ2-5 | TRBV13 | NA | CASGKGLAGVQETQYF
10 | TRBJ2-1 | TRBV20-1 | NA | CSVRTDKQFF
16 | TRBJ2-7 | TRBV4-2 | NA | CASSLPRGTYSYGQYF
18 | TRBJ2-1 | TRBV18 | NA | CASSPLAGLGGYQNEQFF
15 | TRBJ2-2 | TRBV15 | NA | CATSRAAGGRGELFF
13 | TRBJ2-5 | TRBV20-1 | NA | CSARDPRQETQYF
12 | TRBJ2-5 | TRBV27 | few | CASRGRVGTQYF
14 | TRBJ2-1 | TRBV20-1 | NA | CSAPNRTGWDEQFF
12 | TRBJ2-1 | TRBV9 | NA | CASSDGEGEQFF
16 | TRBJ2-7 | TRBV21-1 | NA | CASISVWGQRTYEQYF
16 | TRBJ2-7 | TRBV25-1 | many | CASSDGRRALGRVQYF
15 | TRBJ1-2 | TRBV27 | NA | CASSLGSGDGYGYTF
14 | TRBJ2-7 | TRBV4-1 | few | CASSLTQNRAEQYF
15 | TRBJ2-5 | TRBV4-1 | NA | CASSPRDSSLETQYF
16 | TRBJ2-5 | TRBV7-6 | NA | CASSLAHVAGGETQYF
17 | TRBJ2-5 | TRBV13 | NA | CASSPSTGSHELNEQYF
14 | TRBJ2-3 | TRBV20-1 | NA | CSAGAGLLTDTQYF
14 | TRBJ2-3 | TRBV20-1 | once | CSAEKGTGTDTQYF
14 | TRBJ1-1 | TRBV10-3 | NA | CAIRGGQSNTEAFF
13 | NA | TRBV7-3 | NA | CASSSTRGAEQYF
18 | TRBJ1-4 | TRBV7-9 | NA | CASSPPEDRIATNEKLFF
16 | TRBJ2-3 | TRBV5-4 | NA | CASSLASGGGTHTQYF
15 | TRBJ2-5 | TRBV20-1 | NA | CSASPLRRNQETQYF
12 | NA | TRBV29-1 | few | CSGWVSPNEQYF
15 | TRBJ2-3 | TRBV6-1 | NA | CASGTNHRATDTQYF
14 | TRBJ2-7 | TRBV27 | NA | CASCVAGSYNEQYF
12 | TRBJ2-1 | TRBV9 | NA | CASSVGDDEQFF
15 | TRBJ2-5 | TRBV12-3/TRBV12-4 | few | CASRSERASQETQYF
13 | NA | TRBV28 | once | CASSRPPRSEQYF
14 | TRBJ1-1 | TRBV6-6 | once | CASSYSRRRTEAFF